This TCR beta chain was found in a study of blood T cell repertoires in COVID-19. The data were produced by immunoSEQ multiplex PCR, yet TCRdb's version contains in-frame clones alone and is incomplete. Of 250,000 to 300,000 clones in the sample, approximately 84% were seen once. Trimming cost V 3 bases and J 5 bases, with 12 bases left between them. The germline V gene encodes CDR1 SGDLS and CDR2 YYNGEE. This CDR3 spans 14 amino acids. The genes are TRBV9 and TRBJ2-1, with a tentative D call TRBD1 (5 bases). The source of this sequence is a man aged 18 to 35 who had recovered from COVID-19. The sequencing input was PBMCs or T cells enriched from blood (not recorded which). The CDR3 is CASSDETEDNEQFF. CDR3 DNA sequence: TGTGCCAGCAGCGATGAGACAGAGGACAATGAGCAGTTCTTC. The full variable domain, its missing parts supplied by reference TRBV9 and TRBJ2-1, is DSGVTQTPKHLITATGQRVTLRCSPRSGDLSVYWYQQSLDQGLQFLIQYYNGEERAKGNILERFSAQQFPDLHSELNLSSLELGDSALYFCASSDETEDNEQFFGPGTRLTVL.